What follows is one TCR beta chain and its context. The antigen is not known. Trimming stripped 0 bases from V and 6 bases from J, with 14 bases between. The CDR3 has 15 residues. Germline V gives CDR1 LGHNA, CDR2 YSLEER. The source of the sample is a study of early T cells in non-severe SARS-CoV-2 infection. About the study: It was bulk RNA from unsorted whole blood that was sequenced, and the chains were unpaired. The study's findings and limits: VDJdb matching skewed toward anti-spike CD8 responses, missing private and CD4 specificities.

The protocol attached unique molecular identifiers to individual cDNA molecules. TCRdb re-called the 5' RACE reads with MiXCR, one entry per CDR3 protein. Among roughly 100,000 distinct CDR3 sequences listed, around 13% were seen once. The chain is built from TRBV4-3 and TRBJ1-1, with D possibly TRBD1 on 6 matching bases. Material: whole blood. This TCR was sampled from an adult who was a healthcare worker with PCR-confirmed SARS-CoV-2 infection or an uninfected control (not recorded which). For the CDR3, the DNA is TGCGCCAGCAGCCAAGATCTCAGGGGCGGGCCTGAAGCTTTCTTT. Protein product: CASSQDLRGGPEAFF.